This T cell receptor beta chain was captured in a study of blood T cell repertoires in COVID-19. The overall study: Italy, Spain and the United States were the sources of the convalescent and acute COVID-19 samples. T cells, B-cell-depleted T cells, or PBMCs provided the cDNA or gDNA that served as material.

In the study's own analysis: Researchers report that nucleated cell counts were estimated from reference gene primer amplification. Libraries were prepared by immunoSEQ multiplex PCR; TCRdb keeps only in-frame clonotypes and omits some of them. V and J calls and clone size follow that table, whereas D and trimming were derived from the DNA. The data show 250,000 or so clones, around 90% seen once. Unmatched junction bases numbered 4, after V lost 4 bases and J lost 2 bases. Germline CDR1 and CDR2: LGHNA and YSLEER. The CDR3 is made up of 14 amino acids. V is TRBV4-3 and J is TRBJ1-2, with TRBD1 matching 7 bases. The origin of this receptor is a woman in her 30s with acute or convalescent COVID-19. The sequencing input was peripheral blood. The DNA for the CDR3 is TGCGCCAGCAGCCCCACGACAGGGAACTATGGCTACACCTTC. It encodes CASSPTTGNYGYTF.